The 21 T cell receptor beta chains below come from one sample, sequenced in a study of CD8+CD57+ T cells in acquired aplastic anemia. Patients sequenced had flow cytometry evidence of CD8+CD57+ cell expansion. Genomic DNA served as template for TCR beta VDJ and CDR3 profiling. TCRdb recomputed calls from the reads with MiXCR, one row per CDR3 protein. The sample lists under 200,000 distinct CDR3 sequences; roughly 50% were seen once. Sequencing was carried out using sorted CD4+, CD8+, or CD8+CD57+ T cells (not recorded which) from PBMCs. These receptors originate from a human donor with aplastic anemia.

This clonotype was detected ten times or more. The chain recombines TRBV9 with TRBJ2-3; D gene ambiguous. CDR1 is SGDLS and CDR2 is YYNGEE in the germline V gene. Trimming stripped 2 bases from V and 2 bases from J, with 9 bases between. The CDR3 length is 14 residues. CDR3 nucleotides: TGTGCCAGCAGCGTCCTACCAGACACAGATACGCAGTATTTT. It translates to CASSVLPDTDTQYF.

The J gene is TRBJ1-2, the V gene TRBV7-6; D is uncertain. The CDR3 length is 14 residues. CDR1 and CDR2 from the germline V gene are SGHVS and FNYEAQ. V was clipped by 1 base and J by 4 bases, with 10 bases between them. CDR3 region: CASSLGVSAYGYTF. As DNA, the CDR3 is TGTGCCAGCAGCTTAGGCGTCTCGGCCTATGGCTACACCTTC.

The chain joins TRBV24-1 to TRBJ2-1; D could derive from TRBD1 or TRBD2 (5 bases each). Germline CDR1 is KGHDR and CDR2 is SFDVKD. The CDR3 loop spans 17 amino acids. Trimming stripped 5 bases from V and 3 bases from J, with 19 bases between. CDR3 nucleotide sequence: TGTGCCACCAGTGGCCCTACTGGGACGGGGTACTACAATGAGCAGTTCTTC. It is translated as CATSGPTGTGYYNEQFF.

This clonotype came up many times. The V call is TRBV25-1, the J call TRBJ1-4; D is undetermined. This CDR3 comprises 15 residues. Trimming pared 1 base from V and 7 bases from J, leaving 13 bases between. Germline V gene data show CDR1 as MGHDK and CDR2 as SYGVNS. The CDR3 nucleotides read TGTGCCAGCAGTGAATCGACACAGTGGGGTGAAAAACTGTTTTTT. Translation gives CASSESTQWGEKLFF.

This chain links TRBV20-1 with TRBJ2-1, with TRBD1 matching 9 bases. The V and J ends lost 1 base and 4 bases, in that order; junction bases with no gene match: 2. This CDR3 is built from 14 residues. CDR1 and CDR2 from the germline V gene are DFQATT and SNEGSKA (reference sequence). The CDR3 nucleotides read TGCAGTGCTAGAGGGGACAGGGAGTACAATGAGCAGTTCTTC. Its protein product is CSARGDREYNEQFF.

V usage is TRBV4-1 and J usage is TRBJ2-1, with a possible D match to TRBD1 (5 bases). CDR1 is MGHRA and CDR2 is YSYEKL in the germline V gene. Trimming stripped 0 bases from V and 4 bases from J, with 13 bases between. The CDR3 is made up of 16 amino acids. CDR3 region: CASSQDPRTRYNEQFF. The CDR3 nucleotides read TGCGCCAGCAGCCAAGATCCTCGGACACGATACAATGAGCAGTTCTTC.

This clonotype was recorded a few times. The chain combines TRBV19 with TRBJ1-1; TRBD1 is a possible D gene (5 bases). The germline V and J ends were trimmed by 5 bases and 0 bases, with 25 bases remaining between them. The CDR3 is made up of 19 amino acids. The germline V gene has CDR1 LNHDA and CDR2 SQIVND (reference sequence). This CDR3 reads CASSPWGPWGGRMNTEAFF. CDR3 DNA sequence: TGTGCCAGTAGTCCATGGGGCCCTTGGGGGGGACGCATGAACACTGAAGCTTTCTTT.

This chain connects TRBV2 to TRBJ1-2; D is uncertain. The CDR3 is made up of 15 amino acids. Trimming removed 5 bases at V and 3 bases at J, with 16 bases between. The germline V gene has CDR1 SNHLY and CDR2 FYNNEI. CDR3 in DNA: TGTGCCAGCAGTATTAATGGTTCCGAGCACTATGGCTACACCTTC. Residues: CASSINGSEHYGYTF.

This clonotype was observed many times. This chain connects TRBV19 to TRBJ1-1; 8 positions agree with TRBD1. The CDR3 has 15 amino acids. CDR1 and CDR2 from the germline V gene are LNHDA and SQIVND (reference sequence). V lost 6 bases to trimming and J lost 2 bases; unmatched junction nucleotides: 8. CDR3 sequence: CASRVGTGGNTEAFF. The CDR3 coding sequence is TGTGCCAGTAGGGTCGGAACAGGGGGAAACACTGAAGCTTTCTTT.

This clonotype has a handful of counts. This chain joins TRBV15 and TRBJ1-6; unclear D gene. The CDR3 has 12 residues. Germline V CDR1 and CDR2: LNHNV, YYDKDF (reference sequence). V was trimmed by 8 bases and J by 6 bases, leaving 8 bases between them. CDR3 in DNA: TGTGCCACCCGGCTGTCTAATTCACCCCTCCACTTT. Translating it yields CATRLSNSPLHF. The complete variable domain, with remaining parts taken from reference TRBV15 and TRBJ1-6, reads DAMVIQNPRYQVTQFGKPVTLSCSQTLNHNVMYWYQQKSSQAPKLLFHYYDKDFNNEADTPDNFQSRRPNTSFCFLDIRSPGLGDTAMYLCATRLSNSPLHFGNGTRLTVT.

In this sample, this clonotype turned up many times. The chain employs TRBV4-2 and TRBJ2-1; D is ambiguous. The ends were cut back, 0 bases at V and 3 bases at J, with 9 bases in the middle. The CDR3 totals 15 residues. In germline, CDR1 is LGHNA, CDR2 YNFKEQ. CDR3 in DNA: TGTGCCAGCAGCCAAGACCCGGACGTCTACAATGAGCAGTTCTTC. Its protein is CASSQDPDVYNEQFF.

The chain combines TRBV7-8 with TRBJ1-4; D gene ambiguous. This CDR3 is 13 amino acids long. The germline V gene has CDR1 SGHVS and CDR2 FQNEAQ. Trimming took 1 base from V and 14 from J, leaving 14 bases between them. CDR3 in DNA: TGTGCCAGCAGCTTAGGTATCGAGACCGTCCTGTTTTTT. Its protein product is CASSLGIETVLFF.

This rearrangement joins TRBV6-1 to TRBJ2-7, with D tentatively TRBD2 (6 bases). Germline values: CDR1 MNHNS, CDR2 SASEGT. Trimming took 4 bases from V and 4 from J, leaving 8 bases between them. The CDR3 covers 12 residues. Here the CDR3 DNA reads TGTGCCAGCAGTGGTGGGAGGTACGAGCAGTACTTC. Translating gives CASSGGRYEQYF.

The V call is TRBV29-1, the J call TRBJ2-2, with D possibly matching TRBD1 (5 bases). Trimming left V 7 bases short and J 4 bases short, with 16 bases between. CDR1 and CDR2 (germline): SQVTM, ANQGSEA. The CDR3 is made up of 14 amino acids. This CDR3 is CSAGLGRGTGELFF. For the CDR3, the DNA is TGCAGCGCTGGTTTGGGGCGAGGCACCGGGGAGCTGTTTTTT.

The chain is built from TRBV25-1 and TRBJ2-1; a possible D gene is TRBD2 (5 bases). There are 15 residues in the CDR3. Deletions cut 6 bases from V and 0 bases from J, with 12 bases between. CDR1 and CDR2 from the germline V gene are MGHDK and SYGVNS. CDR3 bases: TGTGCCAGCAGCTCCGCGGGTAGCTCCTACAATGAGCAGTTCTTC. Translated, it gives CASSSAGSSYNEQFF.

CDR3 DNA: TGCAGTGGACTAGCGGGGGGGGCCCCCACAGATACGCAGTATTTT. Encoded protein: CSGLAGGAPTDTQYF. The chain recombines TRBV20-1 with TRBJ2-3; TRBD2 aligns across 14 bases. The CDR3 contains 15 residues. Germline trimming cut 7 bases from V and 2 bases from J; bases unmatched to any gene: 5. Per germline, CDR1 DFQATT and CDR2 SNEGSKA (reference sequence).

The chain carries TRBV11-1 and TRBJ2-3; D gene uncertain. The germline gives CDR1 SGHAT, CDR2 FQDESV (reference sequence). The V end lost 1 base, the J end lost 3 bases, and 8 bases lay between the germline ends. The CDR3 is 14 amino acids. For the CDR3, the DNA is TGTGCCAGCAGCTTAGGGGCAAGGACAGATACGCAGTATTTT. Translating it yields CASSLGARTDTQYF.

This clonotype was counted at least ten times. The V call is TRBV19, the J call TRBJ2-7; 10 nucleotides align to TRBD2. This CDR3 is 17 amino acids long. Per germline, CDR1 LNHDA and CDR2 SQIVND (reference sequence). Germline trimming cut 0 bases from V and 0 bases from J; bases unmatched to any gene: 5. The CDR3 DNA is TGTGCCAGTAGTATAGATCGGGAGCGGGAGGGCTCCTACGAGCAGTACTTC. Translated: CASSIDREREGSYEQYF. The full variable domain, completed using reference TRBV19 and TRBJ2-7, is DGGITQSPKYLFRKEGQNVTLSCEQNLNHDAMYWYRQDPGQGLRLIYYSQIVNDFQKGDIAEGYSVSREKKESFPLTVTSAQKNPTAFYLCASSIDREREGSYEQYFGPGTRLTVT.

For this clonotype: A much bigger clone sits one base away, suggesting this may be a read error. J is TRBJ2-5 and V is TRBV19; TRBD2 agrees at 13 bases. The germline V gene has CDR1 LNHDA and CDR2 SQIVND (reference sequence). The CDR3 totals 16 residues. The J segment lost 11 bases and the V segment lost 8 bases, leaving 17 bases of the junction unmatched. CDR3 region: CASSMRGTSGATEQYF. The CDR3 DNA is TGTGCCAGTTCTATGAGGGGGACTAGCGGGGCCACAGAGCAGTACTTC. The full variable domain, its missing parts supplied by reference TRBV19 and TRBJ2-5, is DGGITQSPKYLFRKEGQNVTLSCEQNLNHDAMYWYRQDPGQGLRLIYYSQIVNDFQKGDIAEGYSVSREKKESFPLTVTSAQKNPTAFYLCASSMRGTSGATEQYFGPGTRLLVL.

This clonotype was counted at least ten times. The genes are TRBV9 and TRBJ2-7; D call uncertain. Germline CDR1 and CDR2: SGDLS and YYNGEE. This CDR3 spans 15 amino acids. The germline V and J ends were trimmed by 0 bases and 2 bases, with 12 bases remaining between them. CDR3 protein: CASSVGVSLTYEQYF. The CDR3 DNA follows: TGTGCCAGCAGCGTAGGGGTCTCCCTTACCTACGAGCAGTACTTC.

This clonotype appeared many times. This rearrangement joins TRBV19 to TRBJ2-7, with 8 nucleotides matching TRBD2. Per the germline V gene, CDR1 is LNHDA and CDR2 is SQIVND (reference sequence). V lost 4 bases and J lost 4; bases outside the gene matches: 9. The CDR3 runs to 15 residues. In nucleotides, the CDR3 is TGTGCCAGTAGTACTTCCCCGGGACTAGAATACGAGCAGTACTTC. It translates to CASSTSPGLEYEQYF.